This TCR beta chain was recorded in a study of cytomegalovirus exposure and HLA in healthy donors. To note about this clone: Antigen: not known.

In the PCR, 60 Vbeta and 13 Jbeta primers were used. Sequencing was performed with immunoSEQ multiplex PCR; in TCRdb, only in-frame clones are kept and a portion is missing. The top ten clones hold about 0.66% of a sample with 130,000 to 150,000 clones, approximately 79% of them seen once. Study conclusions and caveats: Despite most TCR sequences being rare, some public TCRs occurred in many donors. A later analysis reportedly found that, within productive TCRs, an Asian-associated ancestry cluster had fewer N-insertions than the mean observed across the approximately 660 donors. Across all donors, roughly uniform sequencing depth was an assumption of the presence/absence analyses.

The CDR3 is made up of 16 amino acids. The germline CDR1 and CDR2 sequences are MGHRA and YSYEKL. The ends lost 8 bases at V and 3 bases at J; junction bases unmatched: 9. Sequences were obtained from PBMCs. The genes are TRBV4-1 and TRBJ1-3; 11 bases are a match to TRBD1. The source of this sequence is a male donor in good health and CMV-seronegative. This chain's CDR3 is CASGRTGGASGNTIYF. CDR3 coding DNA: TGCGCCAGCGGAAGGACAGGGGGCGCAAGTGGAAACACCATATATTTT.